A selection of T cell receptor beta chains follows, all from one sample in a study of shared clonotypes between healthy human individuals. Profiled with immunoSEQ multiplex PCR; TCRdb holds only in-frame clones, not every one. This sample has about 2.4 million clones, with 93% found just once. The sequencing sample was made of naive CD4+ T cells from PBMCs. These receptors all come from a young man in good health. Some clones in this sample may be carry-over from other donors' samples. The CDR3 runs from the conserved cysteine through the conserved F or W.

j_call v_call cdr3_aa
TRBJ1-2 TRBV6-5 CASSYGSSRGYTF
TRBJ1-1 TRBV7-2 CASSLMGGDSTEAFF
TRBJ1-4 TRBV25-1 CASSGYEKLFF
TRBJ2-7 TRBV7-9 CASSPDGTSGRDEQYF
TRBJ2-7 TRBV19 CASSMGLERDEQYF
TRBJ1-1 TRBV18 CASSLTTGEGTEAFF
TRBJ2-3 TRBV10-1 CATGGSGPGTQYF
TRBJ1-1 TRBV5-1 CASSSTGGAWGTEAFF
TRBJ2-2 TRBV2 CASSFFQGQMTGELFF
TRBJ2-6 TRBV19 CASRTGQGFGANVLTF
TRBJ1-5 TRBV7-2 CASSLAGAGGGHQPQHF
. TRBV28 CASRPGQGYEQYF
TRBJ2-2 TRBV7-2 CASSLLGGPNTGELFF
TRBJ2-3 TRBV6-5 CASSYGSGRDTQYF
TRBJ2-7 TRBV18 CASSLGVSYEQYF
TRBJ2-7 TRBV7-2 CASSPPNTLGPYEQYF
TRBJ2-2 TRBV11-2 CASSFEGAVGELFF
TRBJ2-3 TRBV19 CASSIERREGRDTQYF
TRBJ2-3 TRBV5-4 CASSLAGRGPGTDTQYF
TRBJ2-1 TRBV7-7 CASSLAGGQGQFF
TRBJ2-2 TRBV5-4 CASSLEGLNTGELFF
TRBJ2-1 TRBV28 CASLRDRGPNEQFF
TRBJ2-1 TRBV18 CASSQSHSVDEQFF
TRBJ2-2 TRBV5-4 CASSASGRGNTGELFF
TRBJ1-4 TRBV30 CAWKDRGTNEKLFF
TRBJ2-7 TRBV7-2 CASRRDRGLSYEQYF
TRBJ2-1 TRBV5-1 CASSPGTGGDEQFF
TRBJ2-5 TRBV5-4 CASSSPTSETQYF
TRBJ2-1 TRBV19 CASSLRLAGYYNEQFF
TRBJ2-1 TRBV28 CASLLAGRLDEQFF
TRBJ1-5 TRBV4-2 CASSQEGSSSNQPQHF
TRBJ2-5 TRBV5-1 CASRRNSQETQYF
TRBJ2-1 TRBV28 CASSWTSGRGEQFF
TRBJ2-1 TRBV11-3 CASSSTGAGHEQFF
TRBJ2-1 TRBV6-4 CASSDRLSSSYNEQFF
TRBJ1-1 TRBV28 CASTLQNTEAFF
TRBJ2-3 TRBV11-2 CASSPQSSGGTDTQYF
TRBJ2-2 TRBV27 CASSLTGAPREELFF
TRBJ2-6 TRBV18 CASSSISGANVLTF
TRBJ2-1 TRBV11-2 CASSKGLAGYNEQFF
TRBJ2-7 TRBV18 CASSPRTGAYEQYF
TRBJ2-1 TRBV4-1 CASSQETRYSYNEQFF
TRBJ1-2 TRBV29-1 CSVEVESYGYTF
TRBJ1-5 TRBV19 CASSIYISNQPQHF
TRBJ2-3 TRBV15 CATSRVGRRDADTQYF
TRBJ2-3 TRBV5-4 CASSLRTRPTSTDTQYF
TRBJ2-2 TRBV18 CASSPLNWLGELFF
TRBJ1-2 TRBV7-2 CASSSFPPYGYTF
TRBJ2-7 TRBV12-5 CASGLGTSYEQYF
TRBJ2-1 TRBV10-3 CAISDFQTSGGYNEQFF
TRBJ2-5 TRBV5-1 CASSSGGTLETQYF
TRBJ2-1 TRBV9 CASSARGAARFEQFF
TRBJ2-1 TRBV13 CASSLGKAHSYNEQFF
TRBJ2-2 TRBV29-1 CSVDQGLAGAGELFF
TRBJ1-1 TRBV29-1 CSAVVGSGAEAFF